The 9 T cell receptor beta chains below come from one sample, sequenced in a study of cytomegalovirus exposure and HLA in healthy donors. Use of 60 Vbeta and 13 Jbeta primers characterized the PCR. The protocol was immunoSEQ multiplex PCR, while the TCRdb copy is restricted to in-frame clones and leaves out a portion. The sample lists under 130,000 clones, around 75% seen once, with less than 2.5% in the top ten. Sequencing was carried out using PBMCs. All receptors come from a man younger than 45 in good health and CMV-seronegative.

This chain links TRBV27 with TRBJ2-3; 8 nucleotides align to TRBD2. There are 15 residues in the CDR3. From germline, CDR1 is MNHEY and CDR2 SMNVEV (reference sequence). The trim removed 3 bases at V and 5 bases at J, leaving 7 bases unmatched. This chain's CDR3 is CASSLNGREGDTQYF. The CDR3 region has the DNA TGTGCCAGCAGTTTGAACGGGAGGGAGGGAGATACGCAGTATTTT.

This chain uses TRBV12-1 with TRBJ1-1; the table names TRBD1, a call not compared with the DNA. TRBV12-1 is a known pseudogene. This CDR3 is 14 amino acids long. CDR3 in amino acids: CASSHRDTEAEAFF. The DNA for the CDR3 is TGTGCCAGCAGTCACCGGGACACGGAGGCTGAAGCTTTCTTT.

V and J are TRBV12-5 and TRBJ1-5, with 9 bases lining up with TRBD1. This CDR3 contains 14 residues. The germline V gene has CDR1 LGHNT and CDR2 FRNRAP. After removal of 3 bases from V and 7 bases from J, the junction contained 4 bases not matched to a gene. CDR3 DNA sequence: TGTGCTAGTGGTTTCACAGGGGGCGGCCAGCCCCAGCATTTT. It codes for CASGFTGGGQPQHF. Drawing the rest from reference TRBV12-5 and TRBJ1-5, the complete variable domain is DARVTQTPRHKVTEMGQEVTMRCQPILGHNTVFWYRQTMMQGLELLAYFRNRAPLDDSGMPKDRFSAEMPDATLATLKIQPSEPRDSAVYFCASGFTGGGQPQHFGDGTRLSIL.

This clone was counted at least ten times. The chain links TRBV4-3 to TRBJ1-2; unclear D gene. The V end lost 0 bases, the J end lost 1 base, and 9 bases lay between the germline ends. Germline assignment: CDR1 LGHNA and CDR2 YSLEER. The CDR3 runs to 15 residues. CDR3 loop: CASSQDREDNYGYTF. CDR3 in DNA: TGCGCCAGCAGCCAAGATCGGGAGGATAACTATGGCTACACCTTC.

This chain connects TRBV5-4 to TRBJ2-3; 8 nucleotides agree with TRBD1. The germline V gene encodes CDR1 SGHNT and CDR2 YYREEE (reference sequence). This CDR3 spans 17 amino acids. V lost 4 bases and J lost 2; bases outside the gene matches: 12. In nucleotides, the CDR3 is TGTGCCAGCAGCCTGCAGCCTGGACAGGGTTTCACAGATACGCAGTATTTT. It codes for CASSLQPGQGFTDTQYF.

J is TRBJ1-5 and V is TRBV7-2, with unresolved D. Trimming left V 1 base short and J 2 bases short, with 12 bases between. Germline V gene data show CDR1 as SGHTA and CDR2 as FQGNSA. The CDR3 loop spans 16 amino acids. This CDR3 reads CASSLGRIKGNQPQHF. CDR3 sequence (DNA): TGTGCCAGCAGCTTAGGCAGAATCAAAGGCAATCAGCCCCAGCATTTT.

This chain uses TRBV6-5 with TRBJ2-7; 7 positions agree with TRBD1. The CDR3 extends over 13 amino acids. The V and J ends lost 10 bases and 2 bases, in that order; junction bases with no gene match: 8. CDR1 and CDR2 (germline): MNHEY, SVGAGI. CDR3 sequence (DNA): TGTGCCACCGGACAGGTCGGTCCCTACGAGCAGTACTTC. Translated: CATGQVGPYEQYF.

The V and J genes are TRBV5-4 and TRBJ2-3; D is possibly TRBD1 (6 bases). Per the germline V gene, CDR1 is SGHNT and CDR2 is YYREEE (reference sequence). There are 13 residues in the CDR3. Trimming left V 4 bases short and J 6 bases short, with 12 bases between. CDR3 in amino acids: CASSLDRPDTQYF. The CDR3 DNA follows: TGTGCCAGCAGCCTCGACAGGCCCGATACGCAGTATTTT.

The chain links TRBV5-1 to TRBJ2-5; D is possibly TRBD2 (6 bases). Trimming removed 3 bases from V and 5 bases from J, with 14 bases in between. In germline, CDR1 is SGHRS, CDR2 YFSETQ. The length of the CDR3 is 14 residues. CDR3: CASSSGTFLETQYF. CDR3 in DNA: TGCGCCAGCAGCTCCGGGACTTTCCTTGAGACCCAGTACTTC.